The source of this T cell receptor (beta chain) is a study of blood T cell repertoires in COVID-19. Study-level background: Both acute and convalescent COVID-19 samples were obtained from the United States, Italy and Spain. PBMCs, B-cell-depleted T cells, or T cells were the source of the cDNA or gDNA that made up the material.

In the original processing: The assay estimated nucleated cells by amplifying reference gene primers. The assay was immunoSEQ multiplex PCR, and TCRdb's table has in-frame clones only and misses some. V and J calls and clone size are as listed in that table; D and trimming were resolved from the DNA. The sample has some 170,000 clones, more than 80% seen once. In this sample, this clone turned up a few times. CDR1 GTSNPN and CDR2 SVGIG come from the germline V gene (reference sequence). Trimming stripped 4 bases from V and 7 bases from J, with 13 bases between. The CDR3 totals 13 residues. The sequenced material came from peripheral blood. This sequence joins TRBV30 and TRBJ1-4, with D uncertain. The clonotype was recovered from a human donor in a cohort sampled during active COVID-19. The CDR3 loop reads CAWTFGLGEKLFF. In DNA, the CDR3 is TGTGCCTGGACCTTTGGGCTTGGTGAAAAACTGTTTTTT.